This T cell receptor beta chain stems from a study of control samples from healthy donors and cancer patients. After removal of 2 bases from V and 6 bases from J, the junction contained 6 bases not matched to a gene. Germline lookup yields CDR1 WSHSY and CDR2 SAAADI. This CDR3 is built from 15 residues. The protocol was immunoSEQ multiplex PCR, while the TCRdb copy is restricted to in-frame clones and leaves out a portion. The sample consists of some 130,000 clones, roughly 90% of them appearing once. The clonotype originates from a man aged 45-65 years with head and neck cancer. The rearrangement uses TRBV10-2 and TRBJ2-3; 9 bases are shared with TRBD2. Sequenced: PBMCs. CDR3 in DNA: TGCGCCAGCAGTGAGACAAGTCTAGCGGGGGATACGCAGTATTTT. It codes for CASSETSLAGDTQYF.